The next 15 T cell receptor beta chains were all read from a single sample in a study of cytomegalovirus exposure and HLA in healthy donors. The PCR contained 60 Vbeta and 13 Jbeta primers. TCRdb's table, derived via immunoSEQ multiplex PCR, lists solely in-frame clones and lacks some. The table has roughly 160,000 clones, about 80% seen once; the top ten hold roughly an eighth. Sequenced material: PBMCs. The receptor source for this set is a man aged 50-59 years in good health and CMV-seropositive.

This chain uses TRBV25-1 with TRBJ2-2; 7 bases map to TRBD1. There are 15 residues in the CDR3. Germline V gene data show CDR1 as MGHDK and CDR2 as SYGVNS. V shed 2 bases and J 4 bases; nucleotides not matched to a gene: 4. The CDR3 region has the DNA TGTGCCAGCAGTGAAAGTGGGACAGTCACCGGGGAGCTGTTTTTT. Protein sequence: CASSESGTVTGELFF. Drawing the rest from reference TRBV25-1 and TRBJ2-2, the complete variable domain is EADIYQTPRYLVIGTGKKITLECSQTMGHDKMYWYQQDPGMELHLIHYSYGVNSTEKGDLSSESTVSRIRTEHFPLTLESARPSHTSQYLCASSESGTVTGELFFGEGSRLTVL.

The rearrangement links TRBV28 to TRBJ1-3; tentative D call: TRBD1 (5 bases). This CDR3 region has 17 residues. V lost 5 bases and J lost 15, with 32 bases in between. CDR1 is MDHEN and CDR2 is SYDVKM in the germline V gene. DNA for the CDR3: TGTGCCAGCAGTCCACCCCCCAGGTTCTACAAGAAACAGGTAGGATATTTT. It codes for CASSPPPRFYKKQVGYF.

This chain uses TRBV6-5 with TRBJ1-4, with D tentatively TRBD1 (6 bases). The V end lost 4 bases, the J end lost 15 bases, and 12 bases lay between the germline ends. CDR1 and CDR2 (germline): MNHEY, SVGAGI. This CDR3 comprises 11 residues. CDR3 sequence: CASSSSQGVFF. CDR3 nucleotide sequence: TGTGCCAGCAGTTCGTCACAGGGAGTGTTTTTT.

The chain joins TRBV5-1 to TRBJ2-1, with a possible D match to TRBD1 (6 bases). This CDR3 has 16 residues. Germline assignment: CDR1 SGHRS and CDR2 YFSETQ. Trimming left V 3 bases short and J 7 bases short, with 20 bases between. The CDR3 DNA is TGCGCCAGCAGCTCACAGGGTGGGGGTGTAGGTAATGAGCAGTTCTTC. This encodes CASSSQGGGVGNEQFF.

This clone occurred a few times. This sequence joins TRBV19 and TRBJ2-7; 7 bases match TRBD2. Germline CDR1 reads LNHDA; CDR2 reads SQIVND (reference sequence). The V segment lost 5 bases and the J segment 5 bases; nucleotides outside the gene matches: 15. CDR3 length: 16 residues. CDR3 in DNA: TGTGCCAGTAGTCCGAAGGGGAGGGGTAAGTCCGACGAGCAGTACTTC. Translation gives CASSPKGRGKSDEQYF. Filled out from reference TRBV19 and TRBJ2-7, the complete variable domain reads DGGITQSPKYLFRKEGQNVTLSCEQNLNHDAMYWYRQDPGQGLRLIYYSQIVNDFQKGDIAEGYSVSREKKESFPLTVTSAQKNPTAFYLCASSPKGRGKSDEQYFGPGTRLTVT.

This chain joins TRBV4-2 and TRBJ2-7, with D perhaps matching TRBD2 (6 bases). CDR3 length: 16 amino acids. V was trimmed by 5 bases and J by 2 bases, leaving 19 bases between them. In germline, CDR1 is LGHNA, CDR2 YNFKEQ. CDR3 loop: CASSSQGVGGPYEQYF. As DNA, the CDR3 is TGTGCCAGCAGCTCGCAAGGGGTGGGGGGACCCTACGAGCAGTACTTC.

V is TRBV4-1 and J is TRBJ1-3, with D unclear. Germline CDR1 reads MGHRA; CDR2 reads YSYEKL. Trimming stripped 2 bases from V and 0 bases from J, with 11 bases between. The CDR3 has 16 amino acids. The CDR3 DNA reads as TGCGCCAGCAGCCAACTTTCCGGTACCTCTGGAAACACCATATATTTT. Amino acid sequence: CASSQLSGTSGNTIYF.

The genes are TRBV5-4 and TRBJ1-1, with D possibly TRBD1 on 6 matching bases. The V gene lost 4 bases and the J gene lost 4 bases, with 14 bases spanning the gap. Germline V gene sequence: CDR1 SGHNT, CDR2 YYREEE (reference sequence). The CDR3 has 14 amino acids. The CDR3 sequence: CASSTPDRSTEAFF. Here the CDR3 DNA reads TGTGCCAGCAGCACACCAGACAGGTCCACTGAAGCTTTCTTT.

The chain links TRBV4-1 to TRBJ2-4; a possible D gene is TRBD2 (5 bases). CDR1 and CDR2 (germline): MGHRA, YSYEKL. V lost 0 bases and J 15 bases, leaving 15 bases between the germline ends. CDR3 size: 13 residues. The CDR3 nucleotides are TGCGCCAGCAGCCAAGATAGAGGGTTCCGGGTGTACTTC. Translating gives CASSQDRGFRVYF.

The CDR3: CASSETGYYEQYV. DNA of the CDR3: TGCGCCAGCAGTGAGACAGGTTACTACGAGCAGTACGTC. The chain carries TRBV10-2 and TRBJ2-7; weak D call: TRBD1 (5 bases). Per the germline V gene, CDR1 is WSHSY and CDR2 is SAAADI. Deletions cut 2 bases from V and 3 bases from J, with 8 bases between. This CDR3 region has 13 residues.

V gene TRBV2 combines with J gene TRBJ2-7; tentatively, D is TRBD1 (5 bases). Between the trimmed V and J ends, which lost 7 bases and 3 bases, there was a span of 10 bases. This CDR3 has 12 amino acids. Per germline, CDR1 SNHLY and CDR2 FYNNEI. The CDR3 sequence is CASTPGNYEQYF. The CDR3 DNA reads TGTGCCAGCACCCCAGGGAACTACGAGCAGTACTTC.

Regarding this clone: One junction end does not reproduce the germline sequence, and a read error may be involved. Other nucleotide sequences from this sample produce the same CDR3. The V call is TRBV28, the J call TRBJ2-3; TRBD1 matches at 9 bases. This CDR3 comprises 16 residues. The germline V gene has CDR1 MDHEN and CDR2 SYDVKM. CDR3 residues: CASSPTGGRSTDTQYF. CDR3 DNA: TGTGCCAGCAGTCCAACAGGGGGCCGCAGCACGGATACGCAGTATTTT.

V and J are TRBV4-1 and TRBJ2-5, with 7 bases that match TRBD2. The CDR3 spans 14 residues. The V gene end was trimmed by 1 base and the J gene end by 4 bases; junction bases not matched to a gene: 3. Germline V gives CDR1 MGHRA, CDR2 YSYEKL. This CDR3 is CASSQVTSAETQYF. CDR3 nucleotide sequence: TGCGCCAGCAGCCAAGTCACTAGCGCAGAGACCCAGTACTTC.

This chain joins TRBV6-5 and TRBJ1-1; no firm D call. This CDR3 comprises 13 residues. V was pared by 6 bases and J by 4 bases, with 12 bases between. CDR1 and CDR2 from the germline V gene are MNHEY and SVGAGI. CDR3 loop: CASRRTYGTEAFF. CDR3 nucleotide sequence: TGTGCCAGCAGACGCACGTACGGCACTGAAGCTTTCTTT.

This chain joins TRBV7-2 and TRBJ1-1; no definite D call. From germline, CDR1 is SGHTA and CDR2 FQGNSA. The CDR3 runs to 15 residues. Trimming left V 7 bases short and J 4 bases short, with 19 bases between. This chain's CDR3 is CASMLAGGRATEAFF. CDR3 sequence (DNA): TGTGCCAGCATGTTAGCGGGAGGTAGGGCCACTGAAGCTTTCTTT.